Presented here are 16 T cell receptor beta chains from one specimen sequenced in a study of blood T cell repertoires in COVID-19. Some clones are missing from TCRdb's copy, which holds only in-frame ones; the method was immunoSEQ multiplex PCR. This sample carries some 360,000 clones, around nine tenths of them seen once, and the ten largest clones take about 0.94%. Sequencing was done on a sample of PBMCs or T cells enriched from blood (not recorded which). The receptors were gathered from a woman in her twenties or thirties who had been exposed to COVID-19.

The chain has TRBV19 and TRBJ2-2; TRBD2 might be the D (5 bases). The CDR3 sequence is 13 residues long. The V and J ends lost 3 bases and 6 bases respectively, with 8 bases between them. CDR1 is LNHDA and CDR2 is SQIVND in the germline V gene (reference sequence). DNA for the CDR3: TGTGCCAGTAGTATCGGGGTAGCCGGGGAGCTGTTTTTT. It codes for CASSIGVAGELFF.

The chain carries TRBV5-6 and TRBJ1-5; a possible D gene is TRBD1 (6 bases). The V gene lost 4 bases and the J gene lost 1 base, with 9 bases spanning the gap. The CDR3 is 14 amino acids. From germline, CDR1 is SGHDT and CDR2 YYEEEE. The CDR3 protein is CASSITGSNQPQHF. CDR3 DNA: TGTGCCAGCAGCATCACAGGGAGCAATCAGCCCCAGCATTTT.

The V call is TRBV2, the J call TRBJ1-2; perhaps TRBD1 as D (5 bases). Germline CDR1 is SNHLY and CDR2 is FYNNEI. The CDR3 sequence is 15 residues long. V lost 8 bases, J lost 3 bases, and 19 bases lay in between. The CDR3 DNA sequence: TGTGCCAGCCCGCTAAGGCCCCAGGGTCACTATGGCTACACCTTC. Translation gives CASPLRPQGHYGYTF.

This chain links TRBV2 with TRBJ1-4; D is undetermined. This CDR3 spans 14 amino acids. Trimming shortened V by 3 bases and J by 0 bases, and 5 bases separated the two germline ends. The V gene's germline CDR1 is SNHLY and CDR2 FYNNEI. DNA for the CDR3: TGTGCCAGCAGTGACCCCGCAACTAATGAAAAACTGTTTTTT. Amino acid sequence: CASSDPATNEKLFF.

This chain uses TRBV6-2 or TRBV6-3 with TRBJ1-6; 7 bases are a match to TRBD1. The CDR3 has 17 residues. The junction had 8 bases not matched to a gene; V was cut back by 0 bases and J by 6 bases. CDR1 MNHEY and CDR2 SVGEGT come from the germline V gene. The CDR3 spells CASSYSRTGATNSPLHF. The CDR3 DNA is TGTGCCAGCAGTTACTCGCGGACAGGTGCTACTAATTCACCCCTCCACTTT.

V gene TRBV2 combines with J gene TRBJ1-1, with TRBD1 identical over 12 bases. The germline V gene encodes CDR1 SNHLY and CDR2 FYNNEI. V shed 6 bases, J shed 5 bases, and the junction held 10 bases outside the gene matches. The CDR3 is 16 residues long. This CDR3 is CASSHPGTGGITEAFF. The CDR3 nucleotides read TGTGCCAGCAGCCACCCCGGGACAGGGGGCATAACTGAAGCTTTCTTT.

This clone is a singleton in its sample. The chain carries TRBV7-8 and TRBJ2-7; D uncertain. This CDR3 comprises 14 residues. CDR1 SGHVS and CDR2 FQNEAQ come from the germline V gene. The ends were cut back, 5 bases at V and 1 base at J, with 12 bases in the middle. The CDR3 sequence is CASSPLETSYEQYF. CDR3 sequence (DNA): TGTGCCAGCAGCCCCCTAGAGACGTCCTACGAGCAGTACTTC.

The chain combines TRBV19 with TRBJ2-3; possibly TRBD1 for D (5 bases). The V and J ends lost 5 bases and 4 bases respectively, with 13 bases between them. This CDR3 spans 14 amino acids. Germline values: CDR1 LNHDA, CDR2 SQIVND (reference sequence). CDR3 nucleotide sequence: TGTGCCAGTAGTCCCCGCAGGGTCCCAGATACGCAGTATTTT. This gives the protein CASSPRRVPDTQYF.

This clone has just one count. The chain combines TRBV3-1 (or the pseudogene TRBV3-2) with TRBJ2-5; possible D gene TRBD2, 6 bases. V was shortened by 7 bases and J by 5 bases, with 17 bases between the two germline ends. Per germline, CDR1 LGHDT and CDR2 YNNKEL (reference sequence). The CDR3 is 14 residues long. CDR3 loop: CASTQGGPGETQYF. The CDR3 region has the DNA TGTGCCAGCACCCAGGGAGGCCCTGGGGAGACCCAGTACTTC.

CDR3: CASSLGQGPNTEAFF. The CDR3 DNA reads TGTGCCAGCTCACTGGGACAGGGGCCGAACACTGAAGCTTTCTTT. V usage is TRBV18 and J usage is TRBJ1-1; TRBD1 matches at 10 bases. The CDR3 contains 15 residues. The V gene's germline CDR1 is KGHSH and CDR2 LQKENI. V shed 4 bases and J 1 base; nucleotides not matched to a gene: 3.

The chain employs TRBV24-1 and TRBJ1-2, with 7 bases matching TRBD1. Per germline, CDR1 KGHDR and CDR2 SFDVKD. The V gene end was trimmed by 3 bases and the J gene end by 3 bases; junction bases not matched to a gene: 3. The CDR3 is 14 amino acids. This chain's CDR3 is CATSDGGGDYGYTF. The CDR3 bases are TGTGCCACCAGTGATGGAGGGGGCGACTATGGCTACACCTTC.

The V and J genes are TRBV24-1 and TRBJ1-5; the D gene is possibly TRBD1 (5 bases). The CDR3 totals 15 residues. From germline, CDR1 is KGHDR and CDR2 SFDVKD. V lost 3 bases, J lost 2 bases, and 10 bases lay in between. CDR3 DNA: TGTGCCACCAGTGATATCGGGGGAGGCAATCAGCCCCAGCATTTT. Protein product: CATSDIGGGNQPQHF.

This chain links TRBV18 with TRBJ1-1; D possibly corresponds to TRBD1 (6 bases). Germline CDR1 reads KGHSH; CDR2 reads LQKENI. The V gene lost 1 base and the J gene lost 11 bases, with 17 bases spanning the gap. The CDR3 spans 14 residues. CDR3 sequence reads: CASSPQGEQGGAFF. The CDR3 DNA reads TGTGCCAGCTCACCACAAGGGGAACAGGGTGGGGCTTTCTTT.

This chain connects TRBV7-8 to TRBJ2-5, with TRBD1 identical over 8 bases. With V trimmed by 5 bases and J by 7 bases, 15 bases remained unmatched. This CDR3 region has 16 residues. The germline CDR1 and CDR2 sequences are SGHVS and FQNEAQ. CDR3 nucleotide sequence: TGTGCCAGCAGCCACTCGACAGGGGTTGGGGGTGGGACCCAGTACTTC. Residues: CASSHSTGVGGGTQYF.

This chain links TRBV2 with TRBJ1-1; 8 bases are a match to TRBD1. Germline CDR1 reads SNHLY; CDR2 reads FYNNEI. Trimming took 6 bases from V and 1 from J; bases not matched to a gene: 7. This CDR3 has 15 residues. The CDR3 DNA sequence: TGTGCCAGCAGCCTTCAGGGGGCCACGAACACTGAAGCTTTCTTT. This encodes CASSLQGATNTEAFF.

This chain uses TRBV3-1 (or the pseudogene TRBV3-2) with TRBJ2-1; the match to TRBD2 covers 10 bases. The CDR3 is made up of 16 amino acids. Trimming took 1 base from V and 4 from J; bases not matched to a gene: 4. The germline V gene has CDR1 LGHDT and CDR2 YNNKEL (reference sequence). In DNA, the CDR3 is TGTGCCAGCAGCCAAGTCTTAGCGGGGGGATACAATGAGCAGTTCTTC. It encodes CASSQVLAGGYNEQFF.